This T cell receptor (beta chain) was captured in a study of T-cell memory formation after mild COVID-19. The CDR3 has 15 amino acids. After removal of 1 base from V and 6 bases from J, the junction contained 4 bases not matched to a gene. Germline CDR1 is SGHRS and CDR2 is YFSETQ. Using constant-segment primers, 5'RACE produced TCR alpha and TCR beta cDNA libraries carrying sample barcodes and UMIs. One entry per CDR3 protein, called by TCRdb with MiXCR from the 5' RACE reads. Among about 350,000 distinct CDR3 sequences listed, roughly an eighth were seen once. A note on this clonotype: The antigen remains unidentified.

Study outcomes and limitations: Cross-reactive memory appears to have joined, as suggested by some responding clones showing up in pre-infection memory. Mainly CM and EM harbored the contracting CD4+ clones; mainly EMRA harbored the CD8+ ones.

The chain uses TRBV5-1 and TRBJ1-6; 7 bases align to TRBD1. The sequence was obtained from a man aged 18 to 29 who had mild COVID-19 (a few samples of this study predate the infection). Cell type and time point are not known. Material for sequencing was PBMCs or a T cell subset sorted from them (not recorded which). The CDR3 bases are TGCGCCAGCAGCTTGTCGGGACAGACTAATTCACCCCTCCACTTT. It specifies CASSLSGQTNSPLHF.